Below are 12 T cell receptor beta chains sequenced from a single sample in a study of early T cells in non-severe SARS-CoV-2 infection. TCRdb re-analysed the 5' RACE reads in MiXCR, keeping a single row per CDR3 protein. The data show about 64,000 distinct CDR3 sequences, roughly 9% seen once. The sequencing here drew on whole blood, taken at baseline. The receptors come from an adult who was a healthcare worker with PCR-confirmed SARS-CoV-2 infection or an uninfected control (not recorded which).

The rearrangement links TRBV24-1 to TRBJ2-1; 7 bases match TRBD2. Germline values: CDR1 KGHDR, CDR2 SFDVKD. With 4 bases clipped from V and 0 bases from J, the junction kept 2 bases outside the gene matches. The CDR3 is 15 amino acids. The CDR3 region has the DNA TGTGCCACCAGTGAGGGCGGGAGCTCCTACAATGAGCAGTTCTTC. Translating gives CATSEGGSSYNEQFF.

This clonotype occurred a few times. The CDR3 coding sequence is TGTGCCAGCAGTGGGACTAGCGGGTTTACCTACGAGCAGTACTTC. Translation: CASSGTSGFTYEQYF. The chain couples TRBV12-3 or TRBV12-4 to TRBJ2-7; 12 positions agree with TRBD2. J gave up 2 bases and V 5 bases, and 4 bases lay outside the gene matches. The CDR3 totals 15 residues.

The chain carries TRBV5-1 and TRBJ1-1, with TRBD1 identical over 8 bases. This CDR3 is 15 amino acids long. Per germline, CDR1 SGHRS and CDR2 YFSETQ. With V trimmed by 4 bases and J by 8 bases, 13 bases remained unmatched. The CDR3 loop is CASSGTLTGGVEAFF. CDR3 nucleotides: TGCGCCAGCAGCGGAACCCTCACAGGGGGAGTGGAAGCTTTCTTT.

J is TRBJ2-3 and V is TRBV18; a weak D match, TRBD1 (5 bases). V lost 6 bases to trimming and J lost 0 bases, with 10 bases between them. CDR1 and CDR2 (germline): KGHSH, LQKENI. The CDR3 runs 14 residues. CDR3 region: CASSRQKSTDTQYF. CDR3 nucleotide sequence: TGTGCCAGCTCCCGACAGAAAAGCACAGATACGCAGTATTTT.

The genes are TRBV9 and TRBJ1-2; TRBD1 might be the D (5 bases). The CDR3 length is 14 residues. The germline V gene has CDR1 SGDLS and CDR2 YYNGEE. Trimming removed 4 bases at V and 8 bases at J, with 18 bases between. In nucleotides, the CDR3 is TGTGCCAGCAGCACTCAAGGAGGGGCTAGAGGCTACACCTTC. This translates into CASSTQGGARGYTF.

This clonotype was counted only a few times. The J gene is TRBJ2-7, the V gene TRBV2, with 14 bases aligning to TRBD2. The CDR3 has 16 residues. Germline V gives CDR1 SNHLY, CDR2 FYNNEI. Trimming at V came to 3 bases and at J to 6 bases, leaving 7 bases not matched to a gene. CDR3 protein: CASSEKGLAGVGEQYF. DNA for the CDR3: TGTGCCAGCAGTGAGAAGGGACTAGCGGGAGTAGGCGAGCAGTACTTC.

The V gene is TRBV29-1, the J gene TRBJ2-2, with D possibly being TRBD2 (5 bases). CDR1 and CDR2 from the germline V gene are SQVTM and ANQGSEA. V lost 6 bases to trimming and J lost 4 bases, with 18 bases between them. The CDR3 consists of 15 residues. The CDR3 coding sequence is TGCAGCGTCGCTCCCCGGGCTAGCTTCACCGGGGAGCTGTTTTTT. Residues: CSVAPRASFTGELFF.

The chain is built from TRBV4-1 and TRBJ1-2; TRBD1 is a possible D gene (6 bases). The germline gives CDR1 MGHRA, CDR2 YSYEKL. This CDR3 comprises 13 residues. V gave up 6 bases and J gave up 5 bases, with 13 bases separating them. The CDR3 is CASRGTGAYGYTF. The CDR3 region has the DNA TGCGCCAGCAGAGGGACGGGGGCGTATGGCTACACCTTC.

This clonotype was seen a few times. J is TRBJ2-2 and V is TRBV6-1; 8 nucleotides agree with TRBD2. Germline V gene data show CDR1 as MNHNS and CDR2 as SASEGT. The CDR3 spans 15 residues. V dropped 1 base and J dropped 3; count of bases not matched to a gene: 1. CDR3 residues: CASSEVGRDTGELFF. CDR3 coding DNA: TGTGCCAGCAGTGAAGTCGGGAGGGACACCGGGGAGCTGTTTTTT.

In this sample, this clonotype turned up a few times. The rearrangement uses TRBV9 and TRBJ2-7, with 8 nucleotides matching TRBD1. V lost 4 bases and J lost 7; bases outside the gene matches: 7. The CDR3 extends over 13 amino acids. Germline V gives CDR1 SGDLS, CDR2 YYNGEE. In DNA form, the CDR3 reads TGTGCCAGCAGCCCCGGGACAGGTGAAGAGCAGTACTTC. Translated, it gives CASSPGTGEEQYF.

This clonotype has ten or more counts. The chain employs TRBV11-2 and TRBJ2-1; 7 nucleotides align to TRBD1. Per the germline V gene, CDR1 is SGHAT and CDR2 is FQNNGV. Trimming removed 5 bases from V and 3 bases from J; junction bases left unmatched: 4. The CDR3 is made up of 14 amino acids. The CDR3 region has the DNA TGTGCCAGCAGCCCGGGGACAGTCTACAATGAGCAGTTCTTC. Protein sequence: CASSPGTVYNEQFF.

This clonotype was seen ten or more times. The chain is built from TRBV25-1 and TRBJ2-5, with D hard to call. Germline CDR1 is MGHDK and CDR2 is SYGVNS. CDR3 length equals 13 residues. V was trimmed by 2 bases and J by 5 bases, leaving 9 bases between them. CDR3 sequence reads: CASSEVLPETQYF. Written as DNA, the CDR3 is TGTGCCAGCAGTGAAGTTTTGCCCGAGACCCAGTACTTC.